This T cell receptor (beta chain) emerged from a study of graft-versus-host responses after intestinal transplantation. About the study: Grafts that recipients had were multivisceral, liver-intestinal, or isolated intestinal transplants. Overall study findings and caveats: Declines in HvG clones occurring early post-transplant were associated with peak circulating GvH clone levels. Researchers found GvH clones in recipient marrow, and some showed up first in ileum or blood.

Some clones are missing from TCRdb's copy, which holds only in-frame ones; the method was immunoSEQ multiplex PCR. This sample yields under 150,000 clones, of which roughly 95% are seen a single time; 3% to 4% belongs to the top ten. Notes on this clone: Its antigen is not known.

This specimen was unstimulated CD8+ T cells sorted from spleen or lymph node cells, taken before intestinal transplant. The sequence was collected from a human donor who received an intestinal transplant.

For the CDR3, the DNA is TGTGCCAGCAGCTTGGGTTCCGGTGGGTACGAGCAGTACTTC. This gives the protein CASSLGSGGYEQYF. The chain uses TRBV5-4 and TRBJ2-7, with D uncertain. CDR3 length: 14 residues. Trimming took off 0 bases at V and 4 bases at J, with 11 bases between the two ends. CDR1 and CDR2 from the germline V gene are SGHNT and YYREEE (reference sequence). Full variable domain (missing parts from reference TRBV5-4 and TRBJ2-7): ETGVTQSPTHLIKTRGQQVTLRCSSQSGHNTVSWYQQALGQGPQFIFQYYREEENGRGNFPPRFSGLQFPNYSSELNVNALELDDSALYLCASSLGSGGYEQYFGPGTRLTVT.